Shown below are 29 T cell receptor beta chains from a single sample sequenced in a study of persistence of HIV-infected CD4 T cells. The libraries were made with immunoSEQ version 4 in survey mode. Sequencing used immunoSEQ multiplex PCR; TCRdb keeps in-frame clones, though not all of them. Of roughly 16,000 clones listed, around three fifths were seen once; the top ten hold approximately 8.4%. Cells were stimulated with CMV-infected fibroblast lysates at approximately 10 ug/mL. Sorting selected CD4+ T cells upregulating both CD40 ligand and CD69. Their antigens remain unidentified. The source material was CD4+ T cells sorted from PBMCs after approximately 20-hour stimulation, sampled from a patient who received antiretroviral therapy. Receptors were obtained from an adult woman with HIV who was CMV-seropositive.

The genes are TRBV19 and TRBJ1-1, with no clear D. The CDR3 is 13 residues long. V lost 1 base, J lost 4 bases, and 7 bases lay in between. Germline lookup yields CDR1 LNHDA and CDR2 SQIVND (reference sequence). CDR3 bases: TGTGCCAGTAGTATAGTGCCGGGCACTGAAGCTTTCTTT. Translation gives CASSIVPGTEAFF.

This clone was counted only a few times. The V gene is TRBV3-1 (or the pseudogene TRBV3-2), the J gene TRBJ1-1; D is possibly TRBD1 (6 bases). The CDR3 is made up of 12 amino acids. The V end was cut by 2 bases, the J end by 10 bases, with 11 bases between. CDR1 is LGHDT, CDR2 YNNKEL, per germline (reference sequence). DNA for the CDR3: TGTGCCAGCAGCCAACCGGGGGCAACAGCTTTCTTT. Amino acids: CASSQPGATAFF.

This clone was picked up one time. This rearrangement joins TRBV19 to TRBJ2-7; D gene ambiguous. The germline V gene encodes CDR1 LNHDA and CDR2 SQIVND (reference sequence). V lost 3 bases and J lost 6, with 18 bases in between. The CDR3 is made up of 15 amino acids. The CDR3 DNA reads TGTGCCAGTAGTATTAGAACAGTCGCTTCCAGCGAGCAGTACTTC. It translates to CASSIRTVASSEQYF.

The gene calls are TRBV21-1 and TRBJ2-4; TRBD1, the D gene given by the table, was not confirmed from the DNA. TRBV21-1 is a known pseudogene. The CDR3 extends over 23 amino acids. CDR3 DNA sequence: TGTGCCAGCAGCAAAGATTATGGAGGACAGGGGGCCCCCTCCCGATGGCCCAAAAACATTCAGTACTTC. It codes for CASSKDYGGQGAPSRWPKNIQYF.

This clone was detected only a few times. The chain is built from TRBV5-1 and TRBJ1-2; 8 bases match TRBD1. Germline-derived CDR1 and CDR2 are SGHRS and YFSETQ. V gave up 10 bases and J gave up 5 bases; unmatched junction bases: 4. This CDR3 comprises 11 residues. Here the CDR3 reads CASGQEYGYTF. For the CDR3, the DNA is TGCGCCTCGGGACAGGAGTATGGCTACACCTTC.

The chain links TRBV2 to TRBJ1-2, with 9 bases matching TRBD1. Germline V gene data show CDR1 as SNHLY and CDR2 as FYNNEI. With 7 bases clipped from V and 5 bases from J, the junction kept 8 bases outside the gene matches. This CDR3 region has 14 residues. CDR3 loop: CASTKAGQGYGYTF. CDR3 in DNA: TGTGCCAGCACCAAGGCTGGACAGGGGTATGGCTACACCTTC.

The chain recombines TRBV13 with TRBJ2-1; possible D gene TRBD1, 6 bases. V shed 0 bases and J shed 3 bases, with 12 bases lying between them. Germline V CDR1 and CDR2: PRHDT, FYEKMQ (reference sequence). This CDR3 is built from 16 residues. Here the CDR3 DNA reads TGTGCCAGCAGCTTAGGCACAGGGAGAATCTACAATGAGCAGTTCTTC. This codes for CASSLGTGRIYNEQFF. Supplemented by reference TRBV13 and TRBJ2-1, the full variable domain reads AAGVIQSPRHLIKEKRETATLKCYPIPRHDTVYWYQQGPGQDPQFLISFYEKMQSDKGSIPDRFSAQQFSDYHSELNMSSLELGDSALYFCASSLGTGRIYNEQFFGPGTRLTVL.

The rearrangement joins TRBV7-8 to TRBJ1-6; a possible D gene is TRBD1 (5 bases). With 5 bases removed from V and 6 bases from J, the gap between germline ends came to 11 bases. Looked up from germline, CDR1 is SGHVS and CDR2 is FQNEAQ. CDR3 length equals 14 residues. The CDR3 nucleotides are TGTGCCAGCAGCCACGACAGTTTTAATTCACCCCTCCACTTT. Its protein product is CASSHDSFNSPLHF.

CDR3 protein: CAWSLGQWGNYGYTF. Written as DNA, the CDR3 is TGTGCCTGGAGTCTCGGACAATGGGGAAACTATGGCTACACCTTC. The V gene is TRBV30, the J gene TRBJ1-2; possible D gene TRBD1, 5 bases. Germline values: CDR1 GTSNPN, CDR2 SVGIG (reference sequence). The CDR3 extends over 15 amino acids. V lost 2 bases, J lost 2 bases, and 15 bases lay in between.

V usage is TRBV2 and J usage is TRBJ2-3; D might be TRBD2 (6 bases). Germline V gene lookup returns CDR1 SNHLY and CDR2 FYNNEI. Trimming removed 7 bases from V and 6 bases from J, with 14 bases in between. The CDR3 runs 13 residues. The CDR3 region is CASTALREDTQYF. For the CDR3, the DNA is TGTGCCAGCACGGCACTCCGGGAGGATACGCAGTATTTT.

The chain combines TRBV2 with TRBJ2-3; 10 bases match TRBD2. Germline trimming cut 6 bases from V and 5 bases from J; bases unmatched to any gene: 8. The CDR3 extends over 15 amino acids. Germline V gives CDR1 SNHLY, CDR2 FYNNEI. CDR3 coding DNA: TGTGCCAGCAGCACACAACTAGCGGGGTTAGATACGCAGTATTTT. Protein: CASSTQLAGLDTQYF.

The chain couples TRBV6-5 to TRBJ1-3; D is ambiguous. Germline V gene data show CDR1 as MNHEY and CDR2 as SVGAGI. The V end was cut by 4 bases, the J end by 5 bases, with 9 bases between. This CDR3 spans 13 amino acids. In DNA form, the CDR3 reads TGTGCCAGCAGTTCCCTACCTAGAAACACCATATATTTT. The encoded protein is CASSSLPRNTIYF.

This chain connects TRBV7-8 to TRBJ1-1; D unclear. The CDR3 totals 13 residues. CDR1 is SGHVS and CDR2 is FQNEAQ in the germline V gene. V lost 3 bases and J lost 5, with 10 bases in between. CDR3 coding DNA: TGTGCCAGCAGCTTCCAGACTAGGACTGAAGCTTTCTTT. Its protein product is CASSFQTRTEAFF.

The V call is TRBV29-1, the J call TRBJ2-1; D is perhaps TRBD1 (5 bases). The CDR3 totals 14 residues. CDR1 and CDR2 (germline): SQVTM, ANQGSEA. Trimming cost V 5 bases and J 4 bases, with 15 bases left between them. The CDR3 DNA follows: TGCAGCGTTACGACAGTACCCGTTTACAATGAGCAGTTCTTC. Translated: CSVTTVPVYNEQFF.

V usage is TRBV7-8 and J usage is TRBJ1-6; 7 bases line up with TRBD1. This CDR3 region has 14 residues. Trimming took 5 bases from V and 6 from J; bases not matched to a gene: 4. In germline, CDR1 is SGHVS, CDR2 FQNEAQ. CDR3 in amino acids: CASSPGQLNSPLHF. CDR3 sequence (DNA): TGTGCCAGCAGCCCGGGACAGCTTAATTCACCCCTCCACTTT.

The chain has TRBV21-1 and TRBJ1-5. TRBV21-1 is described as a pseudogene. This CDR3 has 14 amino acids. CDR3 in amino acids: CASSKEGSNQPQHF. The CDR3 DNA follows: TGTGCCAGCAGCAAAGAGGGCAGCAATCAGCCCCAGCATTTT.

CDR3 loop: CASSLRTGGYHEQFF. DNA of the CDR3: TGTGCCAGCAGCTTGAGGACAGGGGGCTATCATGAGCAGTTCTTC. The chain uses TRBV5-8 and TRBJ2-1; 11 bases match TRBD1. Germline V gene lookup returns CDR1 SGHTS and CDR2 YDEGEE. The V segment lost 1 base and the J segment 8 bases; nucleotides outside the gene matches: 5. The CDR3 covers 15 residues. The full variable domain, its missing parts supplied by reference TRBV5-8 and TRBJ2-1, is EAGVTQSPTHLIKTRGQQATLRCSPISGHTSVYWYQQALGLGLQFLLWYDEGEERNRGNFPPRFSGRQFPNYSSELNVNALELEDSALYLCASSLRTGGYHEQFFGPGTRLTVL.

The J gene is TRBJ1-5, the V gene TRBV5-8; TRBD1 is a possible D gene (5 bases). CDR1 and CDR2 (germline): SGHTS, YDEGEE. V was pared by 3 bases and J by 0 bases, with 10 bases between. CDR3 size: 15 residues. The CDR3 DNA reads as TGTGCCAGCAGCTGGGGGAGGGATAGCAATCAGCCCCAGCATTTT. Protein: CASSWGRDSNQPQHF.

The rearrangement joins TRBV29-1 to TRBJ1-2; D is unresolved. The germline CDR1 and CDR2 sequences are SQVTM and ANQGSEA. The CDR3 runs 12 residues. V shed 7 bases and J shed 4 bases, with 13 bases lying between them. The DNA for the CDR3 is TGCAGCGGGGAAGAAGGAGGCTATGGCTACACCTTC. It codes for CSGEEGGYGYTF.

The V gene is TRBV5-1, the J gene TRBJ2-3; no firm D call. Trimming took 2 bases from V and 6 from J, leaving 16 bases between them. The germline CDR1 and CDR2 sequences are SGHRS and YFSETQ. The CDR3 is 15 amino acids. Written as DNA, the CDR3 is TGCGCCAGCAGCTTAAGGCCCTTAGGGTCCGATACGCAGTATTTT. Encoded protein: CASSLRPLGSDTQYF.

The genes are TRBV7-2 and TRBJ2-3; D could derive from TRBD1 or TRBD2 (5 bases each). With 6 bases removed from V and 6 bases from J, the gap between germline ends came to 13 bases. The V gene's germline CDR1 is SGHTA and CDR2 FQGNSA. The CDR3 extends over 13 amino acids. CDR3 sequence: CASSLGPFDTQYF. CDR3 sequence (DNA): TGTGCCAGCAGTCTGGGACCTTTCGATACGCAGTATTTT.

This rearrangement joins TRBV5-1 to TRBJ1-1; D is unresolved. This CDR3 is 12 amino acids long. Germline V gene data show CDR1 as SGHRS and CDR2 as YFSETQ. Trimming cost V 5 bases and J 1 base, with 6 bases left between them. CDR3 coding DNA: TGCGCCAGCAGGGCTCAGAACACTGAAGCTTTCTTT. Translating it yields CASRAQNTEAFF.

The rearrangement links TRBV18 to TRBJ2-7; D is ambiguous. The CDR3 extends over 12 amino acids. V dropped 6 bases and J dropped 0 bases, with 6 bases sitting between them. CDR1 is KGHSH and CDR2 is LQKENI in the germline V gene. The CDR3 DNA reads as TGTGCCAGCTCTCCGAGCTCCTACGAGCAGTACTTC. This gives the protein CASSPSSYEQYF.

The chain recombines TRBV6-1 with TRBJ2-4; 9 bases agree with TRBD2. The CDR3 extends over 19 amino acids. Germline assignment: CDR1 MNHNS and CDR2 SASEGT. The ends lost 3 bases at V and 0 bases at J; junction bases unmatched: 12. CDR3 coding DNA: TGTGCCAGCAGTGAGCTCGGGCTAGCGGGGACCCTAGCCAAAAACATTCAGTACTTC. Translating gives CASSELGLAGTLAKNIQYF.

The chain combines TRBV5-4 with TRBJ1-1; 9 bases align to TRBD1. The CDR3 runs to 14 residues. CDR1 is SGHNT and CDR2 is YYREEE in the germline V gene (reference sequence). Trimming removed 3 bases from V and 1 base from J; junction bases left unmatched: 1. Here the CDR3 DNA reads TGTGCCAGCAGCTGGGGACAGGGGAACACTGAAGCTTTCTTT. As protein: CASSWGQGNTEAFF.

The V and J genes are TRBV7-8 and TRBJ1-1, with 8 bases aligning to TRBD1. Trimming removed 8 bases from V and 11 bases from J; junction bases left unmatched: 13. Germline assignment: CDR1 SGHVS and CDR2 FQNEAQ. This CDR3 contains 13 residues. CDR3 DNA sequence: TGTGCCAGCGGCCGGGACAGGAGCTTGGGTGCTTTCTTT. This encodes CASGRDRSLGAFF. Full variable domain (missing parts from reference TRBV7-8 and TRBJ1-1): GAGVSQSPRYKVAKRGQDVALRCDPISGHVSLFWYQQALGQGPEFLTYFQNEAQLDKSGLPSDRFFAERPEGSVSTLKIQRTQQEDSAVYLCASGRDRSLGAFFGQGTRLTVV.

This rearrangement joins TRBV5-1 to TRBJ2-7; 9 bases agree with TRBD1. Germline assignment: CDR1 SGHRS and CDR2 YFSETQ. V dropped 7 bases and J dropped 5; count of bases not matched to a gene: 7. The CDR3 sequence is 13 residues long. CDR3 nucleotide sequence: TGCGCCAGCGGTAAGGGACAGGGCCACGAGCAGTACTTC. Amino acids: CASGKGQGHEQYF.

The gene calls are TRBV5-1 and TRBJ1-4; 9 nucleotides match TRBD1. The junction had 8 bases not matched to a gene; V was cut back by 1 base and J by 4 bases. CDR1 and CDR2 (germline): SGHRS, YFSETQ. The CDR3 consists of 17 residues. CDR3 region: CASSLWGTGRGNEKLFF. The CDR3 coding sequence is TGCGCCAGCAGCTTGTGGGGGACAGGGCGGGGTAATGAAAAACTGTTTTTT.

In this sample, this clone turned up once. V usage is TRBV6-5 and J usage is TRBJ2-2; TRBD2 matches 7 bases. The ends lost 5 bases at V and 3 bases at J; junction bases unmatched: 6. From germline, CDR1 is MNHEY and CDR2 SVGAGI. CDR3 length equals 15 residues. CDR3 coding DNA: TGTGCCAGCAGTCCACTAGCGCGGGACACCGGGGAGCTGTTTTTT. Its translation is CASSPLARDTGELFF.